The 18 T cell receptor beta chains below come from one sample, sequenced in a study of cytomegalovirus exposure and HLA in healthy donors. TCRdb's copy holds only in-frame clones and misses some; the assay was immunoSEQ multiplex PCR. The sample consists of under 200,000 clones, about 81% of them appearing once. The specimen sequenced was PBMCs. These receptors all stem from a woman in her 30s in good health and CMV-seronegative.

In this sample, this clone turned up many times. The chain couples TRBV29-1 to TRBJ2-2, with 9 bases that match TRBD2. CDR1 and CDR2 from the germline V gene are SQVTM and ANQGSEA. This CDR3 has 15 amino acids. V lost 7 bases to trimming and J lost 5 bases; unmatched junction nucleotides: 11. CDR3 nucleotide sequence: TGCAGCGCCCATATTAGCGGGAGACGAACCGGGGAGCTGTTTTTT. This gives the protein CSAHISGRRTGELFF.

The V call is TRBV9, the J call TRBJ2-1, with TRBD2 identical over 9 bases. This CDR3 is 17 amino acids long. Germline V gene data show CDR1 as SGDLS and CDR2 as YYNGEE. J lost 4 bases, V lost 0 bases, and 8 bases had no gene match. CDR3 nucleotides: TGTGCCAGCAGCGTAGTGAGTGGGAGCGGGGGGTACAATGAGCAGTTCTTC. This gives the protein CASSVVSGSGGYNEQFF.

J is TRBJ1-1 and V is TRBV7-9; 9 nucleotides agree with TRBD1. The CDR3 runs 15 residues. Trimming at V came to 4 bases and at J to 0 bases, leaving 3 bases not matched to a gene. The germline V gene encodes CDR1 SEHNR and CDR2 FQNEAQ (reference sequence). In DNA form, the CDR3 reads TGTGCCAGCAGCTCCACAGGGGGCTTGAACACTGAAGCTTTCTTT. Translation gives CASSSTGGLNTEAFF.

The chain carries TRBV28 and TRBJ2-3, with a possible D match to TRBD1 (5 bases). Germline CDR1 MDHEN, CDR2 SYDVKM. The CDR3 is 12 amino acids. Trimming left V 4 bases short and J 8 bases short, with 10 bases between. The CDR3 loop is CASSSGLVTQYF. The CDR3 bases are TGTGCCAGCAGTTCAGGGTTGGTTACGCAGTATTTT. The variable domain in full, with the rest retrieved from reference TRBV28 and TRBJ2-3, is DVKVTQSSRYLVKRTGEKVFLECVQDMDHENMFWYRQDPGLGLRLIYFSYDVKMKEKGDIPEGYSVSREKKERFSLILESASTNQTSMYLCASSSGLVTQYFGPGTRLTVL.

This clone was counted a few times. The rearrangement links TRBV28 to TRBJ1-2, with TRBD1 identical over 7 bases. The CDR3 is made up of 14 amino acids. V was clipped by 4 bases and J by 4 bases; unmatched bases: 6. Germline V gene data show CDR1 as MDHEN and CDR2 as SYDVKM. CDR3 DNA: TGTGCCAGCAGTTCACAGGGGAGCGTCTATGGCTACACCTTC. Translated, it gives CASSSQGSVYGYTF.

The chain recombines TRBV18 with TRBJ1-5; D gene ambiguous. Germline CDR1 is KGHSH and CDR2 is LQKENI. V was cut by 3 bases and J by 1 base, with 13 bases left in between. The CDR3 covers 16 residues. Written as DNA, the CDR3 is TGTGCCAGCTCACCTGCAGGTGAGAAGAGCAATCAGCCCCAGCATTTT. Protein sequence: CASSPAGEKSNQPQHF.

The chain joins TRBV27 to TRBJ2-3; 7 nucleotides match TRBD2. CDR1 and CDR2 (germline): MNHEY, SMNVEV (reference sequence). V was clipped by 2 bases and J by 2 bases; unmatched bases: 1. This CDR3 has 14 residues. CDR3: CASSLRLATDTQYF. The CDR3 DNA reads as TGTGCCAGCAGTTTAAGACTAGCCACAGATACGCAGTATTTT.

The rearrangement joins TRBV7-3 to TRBJ2-5; 11 bases line up with TRBD1. V was pared by 5 bases and J by 4 bases, with 6 bases of the junction left unmatched. Germline V CDR1 and CDR2: SGHTA, FQGTGA. The CDR3 sequence is 15 residues long. Here the CDR3 reads CASSPDRGRVETQYF. CDR3 nucleotide sequence: TGTGCCAGCAGCCCGGACAGGGGGCGGGTAGAGACCCAGTACTTC.

The rearrangement uses TRBV6-5 and TRBJ1-1, with TRBD1 matching over 9 bases. The CDR3 extends over 14 amino acids. J was trimmed by 3 bases and V by 5 bases; bases with no gene match: 4. The germline V gene has CDR1 MNHEY and CDR2 SVGAGI. In DNA form, the CDR3 reads TGTGCCAGCAGTCCCTACAGGGGGCACACTGAAGCTTTCTTT. Amino acids: CASSPYRGHTEAFF.

The chain uses TRBV27 and TRBJ2-1; 8 bases map to TRBD1. This CDR3 has 18 amino acids. Trimming cost V 5 bases and J 3 bases; bases outside gene matches: 15. Germline V gives CDR1 MNHEY, CDR2 SMNVEV (reference sequence). CDR3 DNA: TGTGCCAGCAGTACACTATCAACCGGGACAGGATACTACAATGAGCAGTTCTTC. Translation gives CASSTLSTGTGYYNEQFF.

The chain links TRBV29-1 to TRBJ1-1; 7 positions match TRBD1. CDR1 is SQVTM, CDR2 ANQGSEA, per germline. This CDR3 has 13 residues. With V trimmed by 3 bases and J by 4 bases, 5 bases remained unmatched. The DNA for the CDR3 is TGCAGCGTTGAGTTGCGGACAGGCACTGAAGCTTTCTTT. Translating it yields CSVELRTGTEAFF.

This clone has only one observation. The chain recombines TRBV10-1 with TRBJ2-7; D gene uncertain. With 8 bases removed from V and 0 bases from J, the gap between germline ends came to 11 bases. The CDR3 is 13 residues long. Germline lookup yields CDR1 WNHNN and CDR2 SYGVQD (reference sequence). The CDR3 region has the DNA TGCGCCAGCTCCAAAGCCCTCTCCTACGAGCAGTACTTC. Its translation is CASSKALSYEQYF.

The chain uses TRBV25-1 and TRBJ1-5, with D perhaps TRBD1 (5 bases). V lost 5 bases and J lost 4, with 12 bases in between. This CDR3 region has 14 residues. The V gene's germline CDR1 is MGHDK and CDR2 SYGVNS. CDR3 loop: CASSNGGGNQPQHF. CDR3 coding DNA: TGTGCCAGCAGTAACGGTGGGGGGAATCAGCCCCAGCATTTT.

This chain links TRBV28 with TRBJ1-1; weak D call: TRBD1 (6 bases). V lost 2 bases, J lost 5 bases, and 12 bases lay in between. Germline lookup yields CDR1 MDHEN and CDR2 SYDVKM. This CDR3 region has 14 residues. The CDR3 bases are TGTGCCAGCAGTTTACTCGGCAGGGGAACTGAAGCTTTCTTT. Protein: CASSLLGRGTEAFF.

V gene TRBV6-5 combines with J gene TRBJ1-3, with 7 bases matching TRBD1. Germline-derived CDR1 and CDR2 are MNHEY and SVGAGI. The CDR3 loop spans 16 amino acids. V dropped 2 bases and J dropped 3; count of bases not matched to a gene: 7. As DNA, the CDR3 is TGTGCCAGCAGTTACGCTGGGACAGTCGGTGGAAACACCATATATTTT. It is translated as CASSYAGTVGGNTIYF.

This clone came up once. V and J are TRBV6-5 and TRBJ2-7, with 11 bases that match TRBD2. After removal of 6 bases from V and 1 base from J, the junction contained 5 bases not matched to a gene. This CDR3 has 15 amino acids. The V gene's germline CDR1 is MNHEY and CDR2 SVGAGI. The CDR3 loop reads CASRDTSGSSYEQYF. In DNA form, the CDR3 reads TGTGCCAGCAGAGATACTAGCGGGAGTTCCTACGAGCAGTACTTC.

The V and J genes are TRBV6-1 and TRBJ2-3; 14 positions match TRBD2. The CDR3 spans 17 residues. V trimming: 2 bases; J trimming: 6 bases; junction bases outside the gene matches: 7. The V gene's germline CDR1 is MNHNS and CDR2 SASEGT. CDR3 loop: CASSESGLAGARDTQYF. The CDR3 nucleotides read TGTGCCAGCAGTGAATCGGGACTAGCGGGGGCCCGGGATACGCAGTATTTT.

The rearrangement links TRBV6-9 to TRBJ2-2; possibly TRBD2 for D (8 bases). The CDR3 has 16 residues. V gave up 6 bases and J gave up 7 bases, with 21 bases separating them. The germline CDR1 and CDR2 sequences are MNHGY and SVAAGI. The CDR3: CASSSAGLAGGGELFF. CDR3 sequence (DNA): TGTGCCAGCAGCTCAGCTGGACTAGCAGGGGGCGGGGAGCTGTTTTTT.